These 30 T cell receptor beta chains were all obtained from the same sample, sequenced in a study of CD4 T cells in relation to SARS-CoV-2 and coronaviruses. Their recognized antigens are unknown. Assay: immunoSEQ multiplex PCR; the TCRdb copy retains only in-frame clones and omits some. The sample shows roughly 30,000 clones, around 79% of them seen only once. CD4+ T cells from unexposed donors were obtained before the COVID-19 pandemic (2011-2018). Isolation of CD4+ T cells took place after roughly nine days in culture. The sequenced sample was CD4+ T cells from PBMCs, cultured in vitro. The receptors here all came from a human donor in good health.

This chain links TRBV11-2 with TRBJ1-1; D is unclear. This CDR3 has 11 residues. Per germline, CDR1 SGHAT and CDR2 FQNNGV. V was cut by 6 bases and J by 11 bases, with 13 bases left in between. CDR3 protein: CASSQRLTAFF. The CDR3 DNA reads TGTGCCAGCAGTCAACGGCTCACGGCTTTCTTT.

The rearrangement uses TRBV18 and TRBJ2-7; 7 bases fit TRBD1. V was pared by 4 bases and J by 0 bases, with 6 bases of the junction left unmatched. The CDR3 contains 15 residues. Per germline, CDR1 KGHSH and CDR2 LQKENI. The DNA for the CDR3 is TGTGCCAGCTCACACACAGACAGGGTCTCCTACGAGCAGTACTTC. The encoded protein is CASSHTDRVSYEQYF.

The chain recombines TRBV19 with TRBJ2-1; 8 nucleotides align to TRBD1. Germline CDR1 LNHDA, CDR2 SQIVND (reference sequence). The CDR3 consists of 13 residues. Losses at the gene ends were 6 bases for V and 5 bases for J; bases not matched to a gene: 3. CDR3 DNA sequence: TGTGCCAGTAGGCCGACAGGGGACAATGAGCAGTTCTTC. Translated, it gives CASRPTGDNEQFF.

The chain is built from TRBV7-9 and TRBJ2-3, with no clear D. V lost 3 bases to trimming and J lost 6 bases, with 4 bases between them. The CDR3 sequence is 11 residues long. The germline gives CDR1 SEHNR, CDR2 FQNEAQ (reference sequence). CDR3 amino acids: CASSLEDTQYF. CDR3 nucleotide sequence: TGTGCCAGCAGCTTGGAGGATACGCAGTATTTT.

The chain combines TRBV11-1 with TRBJ2-1, with no clear D. The CDR3 has 15 amino acids. V was trimmed by 0 bases and J by 3 bases, leaving 9 bases between them. The germline gives CDR1 SGHAT, CDR2 FQDESV (reference sequence). CDR3 amino acids: CASSLALTLYNEQFF. For the CDR3, the DNA is TGTGCCAGCAGCTTAGCGCTTACTCTCTACAATGAGCAGTTCTTC.

DNA for the CDR3: TGTGCCAGCAGCCAAGATGGAGACTACCCCTACAATGAGCAGTTCTTC. Protein sequence: CASSQDGDYPYNEQFF. The chain joins TRBV3-1 (or the pseudogene TRBV3-2) to TRBJ2-1; weak D call: TRBD2 (5 bases). Germline-derived CDR1 and CDR2 are LGHDT and YNNKEL (reference sequence). The CDR3 runs 16 residues. V was cut by 0 bases and J by 2 bases, with 11 bases left in between.

This clone was observed once. The chain recombines TRBV3-1 (or the pseudogene TRBV3-2) with TRBJ2-1; D may be TRBD1 (5 bases). The V gene lost 2 bases and the J gene lost 7 bases, with 21 bases spanning the gap. Germline V CDR1 and CDR2: LGHDT, YNNKEL (reference sequence). This CDR3 comprises 17 residues. In nucleotides, the CDR3 is TGTGCCAGCAGCCAACCTAACCTCAGGGCTTCGCCTAATGAGCAGTTCTTC. It translates to CASSQPNLRASPNEQFF.

The rearrangement uses TRBV7-8 and TRBJ2-1; TRBD2 aligns across 7 bases. V lost 2 bases and J lost 6; bases outside the gene matches: 7. This CDR3 contains 15 residues. Germline assignment: CDR1 SGHVS and CDR2 FQNEAQ. The CDR3, as DNA: TGTGCCAGCAGCTTAAAGCGGGGAGGTGGCAATGAGCAGTTCTTC. Translation gives CASSLKRGGGNEQFF.

V and J are TRBV5-1 and TRBJ2-3, with TRBD2 matching over 10 bases. With V trimmed by 1 base and J by 3 bases, 5 bases remained unmatched. Germline V CDR1 and CDR2: SGHRS, YFSETQ. The CDR3 is 16 residues long. The CDR3 DNA reads as TGCGCCAGCAGCTTGCCCTTTAGCGGGGGGACAGATACGCAGTATTTT. Amino acid sequence: CASSLPFSGGTDTQYF.

V gene TRBV11-2 combines with J gene TRBJ2-3; no reliable D call. Germline V gene lookup returns CDR1 SGHAT and CDR2 FQNNGV. This CDR3 has 13 amino acids. The V end lost 4 bases, the J end lost 5 bases, and 10 bases lay between the germline ends. CDR3 DNA sequence: TGTGCCAGCAGCTGGGGTGGTCGAGATACGCAGTATTTT. Residues: CASSWGGRDTQYF. The full variable domain, rest sourced from reference TRBV11-2 and TRBJ2-3, is EAGVAQSPRYKIIEKRQSVAFWCNPISGHATLYWYQQILGQGPKLLIQFQNNGVVDDSQLPKDRFSAERLKGVDSTLKIQPAKLEDSAVYLCASSWGGRDTQYFGPGTRLTVL.

CDR3 loop: CASSVVTGPYSGNTIYF. CDR3 sequence (DNA): TGTGCCAGCAGCGTCGTGACGGGGCCCTACTCTGGAAACACCATATATTTT. The V and J genes are TRBV3-1 (or the pseudogene TRBV3-2) and TRBJ1-3; D may be TRBD1 (5 bases). This CDR3 comprises 17 residues. Germline values: CDR1 LGHDT, CDR2 YNNKEL (reference sequence). The ends were cut back, 5 bases at V and 0 bases at J, with 17 bases in the middle.

V gene TRBV19 combines with J gene TRBJ2-1; D call uncertain. The germline gives CDR1 LNHDA, CDR2 SQIVND (reference sequence). The length of the CDR3 is 14 residues. V lost 5 bases and J lost 7, with 15 bases in between. In DNA form, the CDR3 reads TGTGCCAGTAGTCCCCTGTGGCAGGTTAATGAGCAGTTCTTC. Residues: CASSPLWQVNEQFF.

The chain couples TRBV25-1 to TRBJ2-7; D is perhaps TRBD1 (6 bases). Germline V lookup: CDR1 MGHDK, CDR2 SYGVNS. This CDR3 is built from 12 residues. Trimming took off 4 bases at V and 4 bases at J, with 8 bases between the two ends. The CDR3 coding sequence is TGTGCCAGCAGTGGGACAGTTTACGAGCAGTACTTC. The encoded protein is CASSGTVYEQYF.

J is TRBJ1-2 and V is TRBV3-1 (or the pseudogene TRBV3-2); D is unresolved. Trimming took 4 bases from V and 7 from J, leaving 16 bases between them. Germline loops: CDR1 LGHDT, CDR2 YNNKEL (reference sequence). CDR3 length equals 14 residues. The DNA of the CDR3 is TGTGCCAGCAGCCGTGGATGGACGCAGAGTGGCTACACCTTC. Its translation: CASSRGWTQSGYTF.

The chain couples TRBV9 to TRBJ1-1; a weak D match, TRBD1 (5 bases). This CDR3 is built from 13 residues. V dropped 0 bases and J dropped 6 bases, with 9 bases sitting between them. CDR1 SGDLS and CDR2 YYNGEE come from the germline V gene. Written as DNA, the CDR3 is TGTGCCAGCAGCGTAGCGGGGGGGGCTGAAGCTTTCTTT. Amino acid sequence: CASSVAGGAEAFF.

The chain recombines TRBV2 with TRBJ1-5, with D uncertain. Germline V gene sequence: CDR1 SNHLY, CDR2 FYNNEI. This CDR3 is 14 amino acids long. Trimming shortened V by 6 bases and J by 2 bases, and 11 bases separated the two germline ends. CDR3 bases: TGTGCCAGCAGGGGCCTTGAAGGCAATCAGCCCCAGCATTTT. This translates into CASRGLEGNQPQHF.

The J gene is TRBJ2-7, the V gene TRBV9; the D gene is possibly TRBD1 (5 bases). Germline V gives CDR1 SGDLS, CDR2 YYNGEE. The CDR3 covers 15 residues. Trimming stripped 7 bases from V and 3 bases from J, with 20 bases between. CDR3: CASHRFCRVIYEQYF. In DNA, the CDR3 is TGTGCCAGCCACCGGTTCTGCAGGGTCATCTACGAGCAGTACTTC.

The chain has TRBV19 and TRBJ1-4; 7 nucleotides align to TRBD1. Trimming removed 3 bases from V and 0 bases from J; junction bases left unmatched: 4. In germline, CDR1 is LNHDA, CDR2 SQIVND (reference sequence). The CDR3 runs 16 residues. The CDR3 DNA sequence: TGTGCCAGTAGTATCGGACAGGCACCAACTAATGAAAAACTGTTTTTT. It yields the protein CASSIGQAPTNEKLFF.

This clone was detected only a few times. This chain joins TRBV5-4 and TRBJ1-1, with TRBD1 matching over 8 bases. This CDR3 is 15 amino acids long. The junction had 6 bases not matched to a gene; V was cut back by 5 bases and J by 0 bases. The germline gives CDR1 SGHNT, CDR2 YYREEE (reference sequence). The CDR3, as DNA: TGTGCCAGCAGACGCCCGGGACAGGTGAACACTGAAGCTTTCTTT. Residues: CASRRPGQVNTEAFF.

The chain combines TRBV4-2 with TRBJ2-3; 8 bases match TRBD1. Germline V CDR1 and CDR2: LGHNA, YNFKEQ. The V segment lost 1 base and the J segment 4 bases; nucleotides outside the gene matches: 7. This CDR3 is built from 16 residues. CDR3 bases: TGTGCCAGCAGCCAAGCCGGGACAGGAGCCTCAGATACGCAGTATTTT. Amino acids: CASSQAGTGASDTQYF.

This clone was picked up a small number of times. V gene TRBV5-1 combines with J gene TRBJ2-7; 9 bases fit TRBD2. Germline V CDR1 and CDR2: SGHRS, YFSETQ. V gave up 5 bases and J gave up 1 base; unmatched junction bases: 7. The CDR3 contains 15 residues. The CDR3 DNA is TGCGCCAGCAGTTTCGAGACTAGCGGATCCTACGAGCAGTACTTC. Translating it yields CASSFETSGSYEQYF.

The chain links TRBV10-3 to TRBJ1-4; 9 positions agree with TRBD1. Trimming at V came to 4 bases and at J to 5 bases, leaving 2 bases not matched to a gene. Germline CDR1 is ENHRY and CDR2 is SYGVKD. The CDR3 length is 14 residues. CDR3 DNA: TGTGCCATCAGTGGCGGGACAGGGAATGAAAAACTGTTTTTT. Translating it yields CAISGGTGNEKLFF.

The table lists this clone with a count of one. The chain is built from TRBV3-1 (or the pseudogene TRBV3-2) and TRBJ2-1, with D tentatively TRBD1 or TRBD2 (5 bases each). Looked up from germline, CDR1 is LGHDT and CDR2 is YNNKEL (reference sequence). The ends were cut back, 1 base at V and 5 bases at J, with 9 bases in the middle. CDR3 length: 14 amino acids. As DNA, the CDR3 is TGTGCCAGCAGCCAAGCGGGGCCCGACAATGAGCAGTTCTTC. It encodes CASSQAGPDNEQFF.

J is TRBJ2-7 and V is TRBV19; 9 bases are a match to TRBD1. The CDR3 runs 15 residues. J lost 6 bases, V lost 5 bases, and 11 bases had no gene match. CDR1 is LNHDA, CDR2 SQIVND, per germline (reference sequence). CDR3 sequence reads: CASSPRDRVHFEQYF. The CDR3 DNA is TGTGCCAGTAGTCCCCGGGACAGGGTGCATTTCGAGCAGTACTTC.

The J gene is TRBJ2-7, the V gene TRBV24-1; D is unresolved. Per germline, CDR1 KGHDR and CDR2 SFDVKD. This CDR3 has 15 amino acids. V gave up 4 bases and J gave up 2 bases, with 14 bases separating them. The CDR3 region has the DNA TGTGCCACCAGTGAACACGACGGGTTTACCTACGAGCAGTACTTC. Amino acid sequence: CATSEHDGFTYEQYF.

The chain links TRBV9 to TRBJ2-2; D is perhaps TRBD2 (6 bases). The CDR3 is 15 amino acids. Germline CDR1 SGDLS, CDR2 YYNGEE. Trimming took 4 bases from V and 4 from J, leaving 14 bases between them. The CDR3 spells CASSPGRTITGELFF. In DNA, the CDR3 is TGTGCCAGCAGCCCGGGCCGGACTATCACCGGGGAGCTGTTTTTT.

The J gene is TRBJ2-1, the V gene TRBV7-2; TRBD1 or TRBD2 may be the D gene (6 bases each). CDR3 size: 14 residues. Per germline, CDR1 SGHTA and CDR2 FQGNSA. The V and J ends lost 5 bases and 3 bases respectively, with 11 bases between them. CDR3 in amino acids: CASSLGGGYNEQFF. The CDR3 DNA reads TGTGCCAGCAGCCTCGGAGGGGGCTACAATGAGCAGTTCTTC.

This chain's CDR3 is CASSPRGLAGIYNEQFF. The CDR3 DNA sequence: TGTGCCAGCAGCCCTAGGGGACTAGCGGGAATCTACAATGAGCAGTTCTTC. The chain combines TRBV9 with TRBJ2-1; 13 bases align to TRBD2. CDR1 and CDR2 from the germline V gene are SGDLS and YYNGEE. V dropped 4 bases and J dropped 3; count of bases not matched to a gene: 7. This CDR3 is built from 17 residues.

This sequence joins TRBV6-5 and TRBJ2-7, with TRBD1 matching over 11 bases. CDR1 and CDR2 (germline): MNHEY, SVGAGI. V trimming: 6 bases; J trimming: 6 bases; junction bases outside the gene matches: 4. The CDR3 is 13 amino acids. The CDR3 protein is CASSRGQGGEQYF. The CDR3 DNA reads as TGTGCCAGCAGCCGGGGACAGGGGGGCGAGCAGTACTTC.

This clone is large by share. The chain links TRBV7-8 to TRBJ1-1; maybe TRBD1 (5 bases). CDR3 size: 14 residues. V gave up 6 bases and J gave up 4 bases, with 15 bases separating them. In germline, CDR1 is SGHVS, CDR2 FQNEAQ. As DNA, the CDR3 is TGTGCCAGCAGTCACCGGGAAGGGACCACTGAAGCTTTCTTT. Amino acid sequence: CASSHREGTTEAFF.